This T cell receptor (beta chain) was sequenced during a study of regulatory T cells. Deletions cut 0 bases from V and 1 base from J, with 9 bases between. The CDR3 runs to 15 residues. CDR1 and CDR2 from the germline V gene are SGHRS and YFSETQ. Amplification used 52 TRBV primers and 13 TRBJ primers. The method was immunoSEQ multiplex PCR; TCRdb's version includes in-frame clones alone and lacks a portion of them. Of more than 25,000 clones in the sample, 80% to 95% are singletons; the top ten hold approximately 1.5%. With regard to this clone: Its antigen remains unidentified.

Study-wide results and limits: Hydrophobic residues at CDR3 positions 6 and 7 were enriched in conventional CD4+ T cells of CD3G-deficient patients.

The source is a person aged 18-30 years with CD3G deficiency. The V call is TRBV5-1, the J call TRBJ2-3; D is possibly TRBD1 (6 bases). Material for sequencing was conventional CD4+ T cells sorted from blood. The CDR3 DNA follows: TGCGCCAGCAGCTTGGGCAGGGGCGGCACAGATACGCAGTATTTT. Translating gives CASSLGRGGTDTQYF.